This TCR beta chain was identified during a study of shared clonotypes between healthy human individuals. Partitioning of CD4+ cells yielded a CD45RA+ naive subset and a CD45RA-negative memory subset. Study results and limitations: When compared with the clonotypes that were shared by all four sorted-subset donors, the non-shared clonotypes turned out to have lower generation probabilities. Generally, estimated richness proved larger in naive subsets than it did in memory subsets.

CDR3 length: 16 amino acids. Germline CDR1 reads SGHRS; CDR2 reads YFSETQ. V shed 4 bases and J 3 bases; nucleotides not matched to a gene: 10. This table comes from immunoSEQ multiplex PCR, and its TCRdb copy is limited to in-frame clones, with some not included. Here the sample spans 2 million to 2.5 million clones, 85% to 95% being singletons. The count of this clone is one. Its antigen is unknown. The sequencing input was naive CD4+ T cells from PBMCs. The subset: CD45RA+ positively selected. The TCR originated in a man between 18 and 35 years old in good health. Some clones in this sample may be carry-over from other donors' samples. The chain combines TRBV5-1 with TRBJ2-3, with 8 bases identical to TRBD2. In DNA form, the CDR3 reads TGCGCCAGCAGCGGGGGACTAGACTTCCCGACAGATACGCAGTATTTT. Translating it yields CASSGGLDFPTDTQYF.